A selection of T cell receptor beta chains follows, all from one sample in a study of early T cells in non-severe SARS-CoV-2 infection. TCRdb reprocessed the 5' RACE reads with MiXCR, giving one entry per CDR3 protein. The sample has under 70,000 distinct CDR3 sequences, around 13% seen once. The sample consisted of whole blood. The receptors shown here come from an adult who was a healthcare worker with PCR-confirmed SARS-CoV-2 infection or an uninfected control (not recorded which). Both conserved end residues are part of each CDR3. The D gene is left open where the match is weak. Size tells how often a clone was seen (once, few, many) or the class of an expanded clone, and some rows leave it out.

>TRBJ2-7|TRBV20-1|TRBD2|-
TGCAGTGCTCGTCCCGGGACTAGCGTGAACTACGAGCAGTACTTC
CSARPGTSVNYEQYF
>TRBJ2-5|TRBV7-8|TRBD1|-
TGTGCCAGCAGGCAGGACAGGGGAGGAATAGAGACCCAGTACTTC
CASRQDRGGIETQYF
>TRBJ2-7|TRBV3-1|-|few
TGTGCCAGCAGCAGGGGCAGCTACGAGCAGTACTTC
CASSRGSYEQYF
>TRBJ2-4|TRBV7-2|-|-
TGTGCCAGCAGCTTAGCTCTTGAAAACATTCAGTACTTC
CASSLALENIQYF
>TRBJ1-2|TRBV4-1|TRBD1|many
TGCGCCAGCAGCTCGCTGACAGGGGGATCCTATGGCTACACCTTC
CASSSLTGGSYGYTF
>TRBJ2-3|TRBV18|-|few
TGTGCCAGCTCTCTACAGGGTGGGGCAGATACGCAGTATTTT
CASSLQGGADTQYF
>TRBJ2-7|TRBV18|-|few
TGTGCCAGCTCGAAAGGACAGAACTACGAGCAGTACTTC
CASSKGQNYEQYF
>TRBJ2-2|TRBV7-3|-|once
TGTGCCAGCAGCTCCCCATGGAACACCGGGGAGCTGTTTTTT
CASSSPWNTGELFF
>TRBJ1-1|TRBV6-5|-|-
TGTGCCAGCAGTTACTCACCGGTGAACACTGAAGCTTTCTTT
CASSYSPVNTEAFF
>TRBJ1-1|TRBV6-6|-|few
TGTGCCAGCAGTTACGCCCAGGGTAAAGGGAACACTGAAGCTTTCTTT
CASSYAQGKGNTEAFF
>TRBJ1-1|TRBV12-3/TRBV12-4|-|few
TGTGCCAGCAGCCCCAGGGGAGGGAACACTGAAGCTTTCTTT
CASSPRGGNTEAFF
>TRBJ1-5|TRBV7-2|-|few
TGTGCCAGCAGTTCGGTAGCAGGCCCGAATCAGCCCCAGCATTTT
CASSSVAGPNQPQHF
>TRBJ2-7|TRBV6-1|TRBD1|-
TGTGCCAGCTCGACGGGACAGGGTCACTACGAGCAGTACTTC
CASSTGQGHYEQYF
>TRBJ1-5|TRBV7-2|-|many
TGTGCCAGCAGCCCAGTCGGGGGCGGGCAGCATTTT
CASSPVGGGQHF
>TRBJ2-1|TRBV7-2|TRBD2|-
TGTGCCAGCAGCTTAGGACTAGCGGCCCTCGGGAATGAGCAGTTCTTC
CASSLGLAALGNEQFF
>TRBJ2-1|TRBV20-1|-|-
TGCAGTGCTAGAGATTTACGAGGATATGAGCAGTTCTTC
CSARDLRGYEQFF
>TRBJ2-5|TRBV7-3|-|-
TGTGCCAGCAGCTCCCTACAATGGGAGACCCAGTACTTC
CASSSLQWETQYF
>TRBJ2-7|TRBV28|-|few
TGTGCCAGCAGTTCCGCCTACGAGCAGTACTTC
CASSSAYEQYF
>TRBJ1-5|TRBV20-1|-|few
TGCAGTGCTAGAGTTGGCAGTAAAAGCAATCAGCCCCAGCATTTT
CSARVGSKSNQPQHF
>TRBJ2-3|TRBV5-1|TRBD2|few
TGCGCCAGCACCAGCGGGAGTCAAACAGATACGCAGTATTTT
CASTSGSQTDTQYF
>TRBJ1-4|TRBV20-1|TRBD1|many
TGCAGTGCTGGAGTACAGGGGAGGACTAATGAAAAACTGTTTTTT
CSAGVQGRTNEKLFF
>TRBJ1-3|TRBV29-1|-|many
TGCAGCGTTCAACCCCGCGTGGGTACAGACACCATATATTTT
CSVQPRVGTDTIYF
>TRBJ2-7|TRBV7-2|TRBD2|-
TGTGCCAGCAGCTTAGCGGGACTAGCGGGCCCCTACGAGCAGTACTTC
CASSLAGLAGPYEQYF
>TRBJ2-1|TRBV28|TRBD2|few
TGTGCCAGCAGTCCCGGGACTAGCAGGAATGAGCAGTTCTTC
CASSPGTSRNEQFF
>TRBJ2-7|TRBV20-1|-|few
TGCAGTGCTAGGTCAGGGGAAACCTACGAGCAGTACTTC
CSARSGETYEQYF
>TRBJ2-3|TRBV12-3/TRBV12-4|-|many
TGTGCCAGCAGTTTTATAGGAGGGAGAGATACGCAGTATTTT
CASSFIGGRDTQYF
>TRBJ2-1|TRBV15|-|-
TGTGCCACCAGCAGCTACAATGAGCAGTTCTTC
CATSSYNEQFF
>TRBJ1-4|TRBV11-2|-|-
TGTGCCAGCAGCTTAGCTGGGACCGAAAAACTGTTTTTT
CASSLAGTEKLFF
>TRBJ2-1|TRBV29-1|TRBD2|-
TGCAGCGTTGAAGATCGACTAGCTGATAGGGATGAGCAGTTCTTC
CSVEDRLADRDEQFF
>TRBJ1-1|TRBV7-6|-|-
TGTGCCAGCAGCTTAGTTGACGGGGTAGGCACTGAAGCTTTCTTT
CASSLVDGVGTEAFF
>TRBJ2-3|TRBV6-2/TRBV6-3|-|few
TGTGCCAGCAGTTACGGGCGAAGCGGCACAGATACGCAGTATTTT
CASSYGRSGTDTQYF
>TRBJ2-1|TRBV30|TRBD2|-
TGTGCCTGGAGTATTGGCGGGAGGACTAATGAGCAGTTCTTC
CAWSIGGRTNEQFF
>TRBJ1-1|TRBV12-3/TRBV12-4|-|few
TGTGCCAGCAGTTTAGGACATCCGGCTTTCTTT
CASSLGHPAFF
>TRBJ2-1|TRBV7-6|-|many
TGTGCCAGCAGCCCCAGTTGGGACCCCTGGAATGAGCAGTTCTTC
CASSPSWDPWNEQFF
>TRBJ2-3|TRBV4-3|-|many
TGCGCCAGCAGCCAAGATATGAGCCTGACTAGCACAGATACGCAGTATTTT
CASSQDMSLTSTDTQYF
>TRBJ2-1|TRBV5-5|TRBD1|few
TGTGCCAGCATCCAGGACAGGGGCCAGCAGTTCTTC
CASIQDRGQQFF
>TRBJ1-6|TRBV28|-|-
TGTGCCAGCAGTTTTCACGACAGATCTAATTCACCCCTCCACTTT
CASSFHDRSNSPLHF
>TRBJ1-4|TRBV30|TRBD1|-
TGTGCCTGGACCTCCAACAGGGGACAGCGGGAAAAACTGTTTTTT
CAWTSNRGQREKLFF
>TRBJ2-7|TRBV6-5|-|few
TGTGCCAGCAGCCGAGAGGTCCGTGATTTCGAGCAGTACTTC
CASSREVRDFEQYF
>TRBJ1-2|TRBV21-1|-|few
TGTGCCAGCATCGACCCGACCCTCCCCTATGGCTACACCTTC
CASIDPTLPYGYTF